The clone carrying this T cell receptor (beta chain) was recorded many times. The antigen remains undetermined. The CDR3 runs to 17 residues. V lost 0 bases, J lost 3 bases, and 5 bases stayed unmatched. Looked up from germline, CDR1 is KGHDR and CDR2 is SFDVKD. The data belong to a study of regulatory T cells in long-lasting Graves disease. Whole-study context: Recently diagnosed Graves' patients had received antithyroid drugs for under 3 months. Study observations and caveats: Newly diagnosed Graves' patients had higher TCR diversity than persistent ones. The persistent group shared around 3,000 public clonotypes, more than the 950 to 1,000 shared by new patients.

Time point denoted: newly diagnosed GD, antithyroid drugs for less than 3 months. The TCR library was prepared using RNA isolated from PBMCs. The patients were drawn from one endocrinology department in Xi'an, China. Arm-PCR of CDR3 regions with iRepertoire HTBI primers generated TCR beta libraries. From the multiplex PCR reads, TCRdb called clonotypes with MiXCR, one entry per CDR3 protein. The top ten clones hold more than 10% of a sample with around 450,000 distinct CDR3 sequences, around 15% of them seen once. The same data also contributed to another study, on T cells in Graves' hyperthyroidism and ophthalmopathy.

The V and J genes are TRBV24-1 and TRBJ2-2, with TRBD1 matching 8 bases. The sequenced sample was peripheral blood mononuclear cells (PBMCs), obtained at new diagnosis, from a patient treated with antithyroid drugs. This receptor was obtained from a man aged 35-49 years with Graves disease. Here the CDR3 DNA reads TGTGCCACCAGTGATTTGAGTGCAGGGGGCTACACCGGGGAGCTGTTTTTT. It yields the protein CATSDLSAGGYTGELFF.